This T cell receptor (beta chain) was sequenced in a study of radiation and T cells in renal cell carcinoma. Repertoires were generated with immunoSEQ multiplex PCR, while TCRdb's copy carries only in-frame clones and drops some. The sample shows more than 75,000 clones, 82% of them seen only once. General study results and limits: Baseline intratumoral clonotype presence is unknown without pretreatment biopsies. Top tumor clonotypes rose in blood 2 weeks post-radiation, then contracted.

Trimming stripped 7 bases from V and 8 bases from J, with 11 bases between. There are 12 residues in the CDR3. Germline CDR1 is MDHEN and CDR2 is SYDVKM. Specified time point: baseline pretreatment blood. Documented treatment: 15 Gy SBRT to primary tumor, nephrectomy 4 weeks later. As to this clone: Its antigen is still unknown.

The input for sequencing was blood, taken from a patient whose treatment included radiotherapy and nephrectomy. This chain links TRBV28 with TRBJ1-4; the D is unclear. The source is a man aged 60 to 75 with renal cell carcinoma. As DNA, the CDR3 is TGTGCCAGCAACCGGGCAGGAGAAAAACTGTTTTTT. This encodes CASNRAGEKLFF.